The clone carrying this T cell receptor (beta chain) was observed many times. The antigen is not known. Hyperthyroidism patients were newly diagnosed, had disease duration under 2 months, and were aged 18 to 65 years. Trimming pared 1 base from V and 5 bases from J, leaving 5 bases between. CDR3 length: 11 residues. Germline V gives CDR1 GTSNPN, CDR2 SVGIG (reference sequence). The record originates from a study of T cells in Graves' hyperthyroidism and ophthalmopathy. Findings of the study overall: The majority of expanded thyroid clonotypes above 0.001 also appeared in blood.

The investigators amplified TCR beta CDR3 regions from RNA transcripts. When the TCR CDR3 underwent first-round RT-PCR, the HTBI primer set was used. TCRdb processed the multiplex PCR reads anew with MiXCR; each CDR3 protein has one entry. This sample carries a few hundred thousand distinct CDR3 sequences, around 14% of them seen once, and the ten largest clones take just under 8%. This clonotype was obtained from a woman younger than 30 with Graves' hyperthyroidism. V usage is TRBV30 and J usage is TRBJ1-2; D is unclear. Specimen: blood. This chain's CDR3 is CAWSGGYGYTF. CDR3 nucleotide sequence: TGTGCCTGGAGTGGAGGATATGGCTACACCTTC.